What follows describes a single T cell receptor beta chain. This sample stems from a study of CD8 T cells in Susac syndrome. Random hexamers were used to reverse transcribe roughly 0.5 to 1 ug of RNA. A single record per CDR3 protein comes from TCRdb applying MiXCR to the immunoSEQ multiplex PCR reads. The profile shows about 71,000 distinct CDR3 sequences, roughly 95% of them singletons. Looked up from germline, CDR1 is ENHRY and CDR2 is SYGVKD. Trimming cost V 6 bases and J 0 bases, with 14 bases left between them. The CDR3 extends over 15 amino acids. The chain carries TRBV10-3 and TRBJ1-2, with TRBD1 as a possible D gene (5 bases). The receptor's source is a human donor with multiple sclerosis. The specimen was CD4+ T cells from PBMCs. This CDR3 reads CAIRPWDSTNYGYTF. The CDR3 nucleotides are TGTGCCATCAGGCCGTGGGACTCAACTAACTATGGCTACACCTTC.